These 31 T cell receptor beta chains came from one sample sequenced in a study of blood T cell repertoires in COVID-19. Libraries were prepared by immunoSEQ multiplex PCR; TCRdb keeps only in-frame clonotypes and omits some of them. The sample consists of approximately 94,000 clones, roughly 80% of them appearing once. The source material was peripheral blood. The receptor set was obtained from a man in his fifties or sixties with active or convalescent COVID-19.

The chain combines TRBV6-5 with TRBJ1-1; no firm D call. V dropped 10 bases and J dropped 10 bases, with 16 bases sitting between them. This CDR3 has 11 amino acids. Per germline, CDR1 MNHEY and CDR2 SVGAGI. Here the CDR3 reads CATRHAGGAFF. CDR3 coding DNA: TGTGCCACCAGGCACGCGGGTGGAGCTTTCTTT.

The CDR3: CAISEELWEQYF. The CDR3 DNA sequence: TGTGCCATCAGTGAGGAGTTGTGGGAGCAGTACTTC. The chain recombines TRBV10-3 with TRBJ2-7; unclear D gene. The CDR3 spans 12 residues. Germline values: CDR1 ENHRY, CDR2 SYGVKD. The V end lost 2 bases, the J end lost 7 bases, and 9 bases lay between the germline ends.

The chain combines TRBV27 with TRBJ2-5; 9 positions match TRBD2. The J segment lost 5 bases and the V segment lost 5 bases, leaving 0 bases of the junction unmatched. CDR1 and CDR2 (germline): MNHEY, SMNVEV (reference sequence). The CDR3 runs to 12 residues. This chain's CDR3 is CASSSGGETQYF. The DNA for the CDR3 is TGTGCCAGCAGTAGCGGGGGGGAGACCCAGTACTTC.

CDR3 in DNA: TGTGCCAGTAGTTTTGTTGGGGGACAGTCGAATGAAAAACTGTTTTTT. Its protein is CASSFVGGQSNEKLFF. V gene TRBV19 combines with J gene TRBJ1-4, with 7 bases lining up with TRBD1. V shed 5 bases, J shed 5 bases, and the junction held 11 bases outside the gene matches. The germline V gene has CDR1 LNHDA and CDR2 SQIVND (reference sequence). This CDR3 region has 16 residues.

The genes are TRBV5-1 and TRBJ2-7; 10 bases map to TRBD1. V shed 0 bases, J shed 4 bases, and the junction held 7 bases outside the gene matches. Germline lookup yields CDR1 SGHRS and CDR2 YFSETQ. The CDR3 contains 16 residues. The CDR3 spells CASSLEGRQGAYEQYF. The CDR3 nucleotides read TGCGCCAGCAGCTTGGAGGGTAGACAGGGGGCGTACGAGCAGTACTTC.

The chain is built from TRBV30 and TRBJ2-1, with TRBD2 as a possible D gene (6 bases). Deletions cut 2 bases from V and 7 bases from J, with 15 bases between. CDR1 and CDR2 (germline): GTSNPN, SVGIG (reference sequence). The CDR3 runs to 14 residues. CDR3 sequence (DNA): TGTGCCTGGAGTCGGGGCGGGGAGTGGAATGAGCAGTTCTTC. Translated, it gives CAWSRGGEWNEQFF.

The rearrangement joins TRBV10-3 to TRBJ2-5, with 8 bases matching TRBD2. The CDR3 runs 14 residues. Germline CDR1 reads ENHRY; CDR2 reads SYGVKD. The V and J ends lost 6 bases and 4 bases, in that order; junction bases with no gene match: 7. CDR3 residues: CAIRPGLEGETQYF. CDR3 DNA sequence: TGTGCCATCAGACCGGGACTAGAAGGAGAGACCCAGTACTTC.

V and J are TRBV24-1 and TRBJ2-7, with TRBD1 as a possible D gene (7 bases). Trimming cost V 4 bases and J 3 bases, with 12 bases left between them. The CDR3 totals 14 residues. The germline V gene encodes CDR1 KGHDR and CDR2 SFDVKD. The CDR3 DNA reads TGTGCCACCAGTGAGCAGGGGGGCTTCTACGAGCAGTACTTC. Translated, it gives CATSEQGGFYEQYF.

Here the CDR3 DNA reads TGCAGTGCTAGTCCTAGCGGGAGGCCGAACACCGGGGAGCTGTTTTTT. The encoded protein is CSASPSGRPNTGELFF. The chain couples TRBV20-1 to TRBJ2-2, with 11 bases lining up with TRBD2. This CDR3 has 16 amino acids. V lost 3 bases, J lost 0 bases, and 3 bases stayed unmatched. Germline lookup yields CDR1 DFQATT and CDR2 SNEGSKA (reference sequence).

This clone was observed a single time. J is TRBJ2-1 and V is TRBV2, with 7 bases fitting TRBD2. Germline V gene data show CDR1 as SNHLY and CDR2 as FYNNEI. The V segment lost 1 base and the J segment 9 bases; nucleotides outside the gene matches: 15. The CDR3 runs 17 residues. CDR3 nucleotide sequence: TGTGCCAGCAGTGAAGGTACTACTAGCGCCATGGATGGTGAGCAGTTCTTC. Translated: CASSEGTTSAMDGEQFF. The full variable domain, with the rest looked up from reference TRBV2 and TRBJ2-1, is EPEVTQTPSHQVTQMGQEVILRCVPISNHLYFYWYRQILGQKVEFLVSFYNNEISEKSEIFDDQFSVERPDGSNFTLKIRSTKLEDSAMYFCASSEGTTSAMDGEQFFGPGTRLTVL.

The rearrangement joins TRBV29-1 to TRBJ1-3; tentatively, D is TRBD1 (5 bases). CDR3 length equals 12 residues. Germline loops: CDR1 SQVTM, CDR2 ANQGSEA. V lost 6 bases and J 4 bases, leaving 10 bases between the germline ends. The CDR3 protein is CSVRVEGNTIYF. The CDR3 DNA is TGCAGCGTCAGGGTGGAAGGAAACACCATATATTTT.

The genes are TRBV6-5 and TRBJ2-5, with D unclear. CDR1 MNHEY and CDR2 SVGAGI come from the germline V gene. Trimming left V 0 bases short and J 2 bases short, with 10 bases between. The CDR3 is 15 amino acids. The CDR3 reads CASSYSWAEQETQYF. For the CDR3, the DNA is TGTGCCAGCAGTTACTCCTGGGCAGAGCAAGAGACCCAGTACTTC.

The CDR3 region is CASSLRQGVDTIYF. The CDR3 DNA reads as TGTGCCAGCAGTCTAAGGCAGGGGGTAGACACCATATATTTT. This chain links TRBV28 with TRBJ1-3; 7 positions agree with TRBD1. This CDR3 region has 14 residues. Germline V gene sequence: CDR1 MDHEN, CDR2 SYDVKM. The junction had 9 bases not matched to a gene; V was cut back by 5 bases and J by 8 bases.

The chain links TRBV25-1 to TRBJ2-7; 14 bases align to TRBD2. The CDR3 has 18 residues. V was pared by 4 bases and J by 3 bases, with 11 bases of the junction left unmatched. From germline, CDR1 is MGHDK and CDR2 SYGVNS. The DNA for the CDR3 is TGTGCCAGCAGTGTACGACTAGCGGGAGGGCCGGGGCTCTACGAGCAGTACTTC. Amino acid sequence: CASSVRLAGGPGLYEQYF.

V and J are TRBV5-8 and TRBJ1-5, with TRBD1 matching 7 bases. Losses at the gene ends were 2 bases for V and 3 bases for J; bases not matched to a gene: 8. The CDR3 has 16 amino acids. CDR1 SGHTS and CDR2 YDEGEE come from the germline V gene. The CDR3 DNA reads TGTGCCAGCAGCTTACCAGGGGGATACTCCAATCAGCCCCAGCATTTT. It codes for CASSLPGGYSNQPQHF.

J is TRBJ1-4 and V is TRBV2; D might be TRBD1 (6 bases). CDR1 SNHLY and CDR2 FYNNEI come from the germline V gene. The CDR3 length is 16 residues. Trimming removed 5 bases from V and 8 bases from J, with 21 bases in between. The CDR3 DNA reads as TGTGCCAGCAGTTGGGATAGGGGGAATGGTGGAGAAAAACTGTTTTTT. It yields the protein CASSWDRGNGGEKLFF.

The genes are TRBV4-1 and TRBJ2-3, with a possible D match to TRBD2 (5 bases). This CDR3 is 15 amino acids long. The germline gives CDR1 MGHRA, CDR2 YSYEKL. V shed 1 base and J shed 2 bases, with 10 bases lying between them. CDR3: CASSQVGVLTDTQYF. The CDR3 DNA sequence: TGCGCCAGCAGCCAAGTCGGGGTCCTCACAGATACGCAGTATTTT.

This sequence joins TRBV2 and TRBJ1-2; D might be TRBD1 (6 bases). Trimming stripped 5 bases from V and 4 bases from J, with 14 bases between. Germline assignment: CDR1 SNHLY and CDR2 FYNNEI. This CDR3 spans 14 amino acids. DNA for the CDR3: TGTGCCAGCAGTCCCATACAGGGTTCCTATGGCTACACCTTC. It translates to CASSPIQGSYGYTF.

The rearrangement joins TRBV7-9 to TRBJ1-5; the match to TRBD1 covers 10 bases. The CDR3 is made up of 16 amino acids. Trimming took 1 base from V and 6 from J; bases not matched to a gene: 6. The germline V gene encodes CDR1 SEHNR and CDR2 FQNEAQ (reference sequence). CDR3 region: CASSLGGTGASQPQHF. The CDR3 region has the DNA TGTGCCAGCAGCTTAGGGGGGACAGGGGCTAGTCAGCCCCAGCATTTT. Together with reference TRBV7-9 and TRBJ1-5, the CDR3 gives the full variable domain: DTGVSQNPRHKITKRGQNVTFRCDPISEHNRLYWYRQTLGQGPEFLTYFQNEAQLEKSRLLSDRFSAERPKGSFSTLEIQRTEQGDSAMYLCASSLGGTGASQPQHFGDGTRLSIL.

The chain combines TRBV27 with TRBJ2-3; D remains ambiguous. Trimming cost V 5 bases and J 0 bases, with 9 bases left between them. The germline V gene encodes CDR1 MNHEY and CDR2 SMNVEV (reference sequence). This CDR3 region has 14 residues. The CDR3 reads CASSPRSSTDTQYF. CDR3 DNA: TGTGCCAGCAGTCCCAGGTCCAGCACAGATACGCAGTATTTT.

In this sample, this clone turned up once. V is TRBV12-3 or TRBV12-4 and J is TRBJ1-3; D remains ambiguous. This CDR3 has 13 residues. V lost 3 bases, J lost 1 base, and 4 bases lay in between. The CDR3 region has the DNA TGTGCCAGCAGTTTCCTTTCTGGAAACACCATATATTTT. The encoded protein is CASSFLSGNTIYF.

As for this clone: Other DNA sequences in the same sample also yield this CDR3. The chain couples TRBV6-5 to TRBJ1-2, with TRBD1 matching over 7 bases. The CDR3 sequence is 12 residues long. V trimming: 10 bases; J trimming: 1 base; junction bases outside the gene matches: 3. CDR1 and CDR2 (germline): MNHEY, SVGAGI. This CDR3 reads CATRQGNYGYTF. The DNA of the CDR3 is TGTGCCACCCGACAGGGTAACTATGGCTACACCTTC.

The rearrangement links TRBV6-5 to TRBJ2-3, with 8 bases lining up with TRBD2. V shed 2 bases, J shed 6 bases, and the junction held 10 bases outside the gene matches. The CDR3 spans 16 residues. CDR1 is MNHEY, CDR2 SVGAGI, per germline. The CDR3 DNA reads TGTGCCAGCAGTTACACCCCCGGGGGGGGCAGGGATACGCAGTATTTT. Translation gives CASSYTPGGGRDTQYF.

This clone was picked up one time. The rearrangement links TRBV30 to TRBJ1-5; a weak D match, TRBD1 (6 bases). V lost 4 bases and J lost 2, with 12 bases in between. Germline V CDR1 and CDR2: GTSNPN, SVGIG (reference sequence). The CDR3 runs 14 residues. This CDR3 reads CAWNRDTGNQPQHF. The CDR3 DNA reads as TGTGCCTGGAACCGGGACACGGGCAATCAGCCCCAGCATTTT.

The V and J genes are TRBV19 and TRBJ2-5; the match to TRBD1 covers 9 bases. J lost 3 bases, V lost 9 bases, and 2 bases had no gene match. The CDR3 runs to 12 residues. Germline CDR1 is LNHDA and CDR2 is SQIVND (reference sequence). CDR3 amino acids: CARWTGEETQYF. The CDR3 region has the DNA TGTGCCAGGTGGACAGGGGAAGAGACCCAGTACTTC.

This CDR3 is CASSDERAEQYF. The CDR3 nucleotides are TGTGCCAGCAGTGATGAGCGGGCGGAGCAGTACTTC. The rearrangement joins TRBV2 to TRBJ2-7; TRBD2 might be the D (6 bases). This CDR3 is 12 amino acids long. The germline V gene encodes CDR1 SNHLY and CDR2 FYNNEI. V was pared by 3 bases and J by 7 bases, with 10 bases between.

J is TRBJ1-5 and V is TRBV15; D is undetermined. The CDR3 is 16 amino acids. The ends were cut back, 0 bases at V and 4 bases at J, with 13 bases in the middle. The germline gives CDR1 LNHNV, CDR2 YYDKDF (reference sequence). The CDR3 reads CATSRDPFTDNQPQHF. The CDR3 bases are TGTGCCACCAGCAGAGATCCCTTCACAGATAATCAGCCCCAGCATTTT.

This clone was observed a few times. The chain has TRBV18 and TRBJ2-7, with 13 bases that match TRBD2. Germline V gene data show CDR1 as KGHSH and CDR2 as LQKENI. The CDR3 sequence is 15 residues long. Trimming cost V 6 bases and J 5 bases; bases outside gene matches: 7. CDR3 residues: CASSRGLAGFDEQYF. CDR3 bases: TGTGCCAGCTCTAGGGGACTAGCGGGATTCGACGAGCAGTACTTC.

V and J are TRBV11-3 and TRBJ2-2, with 11 bases aligning to TRBD1. The germline CDR1 and CDR2 sequences are SGHNT and YENEEA. Trimming at V came to 5 bases and at J to 5 bases, leaving 4 bases not matched to a gene. The length of the CDR3 is 15 residues. CDR3 nucleotides: TGTGCCAGCAGCGTTGGACAGGGGGCGACCGGGGAGCTGTTTTTT. Translated, it gives CASSVGQGATGELFF.

The chain has TRBV7-9 and TRBJ2-1; the match to TRBD1 covers 7 bases. The CDR3 sequence is 17 residues long. V gave up 5 bases and J gave up 0 bases; unmatched junction bases: 10. The V gene's germline CDR1 is SEHNR and CDR2 FQNEAQ (reference sequence). In nucleotides, the CDR3 is TGTGCCAGCAGCCCCGACAGGGATGTATTCTCCTACAATGAGCAGTTCTTC. Translated, it gives CASSPDRDVFSYNEQFF. The complete variable domain, with remaining parts taken from reference TRBV7-9 and TRBJ2-1, reads DTGVSQNPRHKITKRGQNVTFRCDPISEHNRLYWYRQTLGQGPEFLTYFQNEAQLEKSRLLSDRFSAERPKGSFSTLEIQRTEQGDSAMYLCASSPDRDVFSYNEQFFGPGTRLTVL.

The rearrangement uses TRBV9 and TRBJ1-2; possibly TRBD1 for D (5 bases). This CDR3 is built from 14 residues. CDR1 and CDR2 from the germline V gene are SGDLS and YYNGEE. Trimming left V 3 bases short and J 0 bases short, with 9 bases between. For the CDR3, the DNA is TGTGCCAGCAGCGGGACACCACCTAACTATGGCTACACCTTC. Translated, it gives CASSGTPPNYGYTF.